Listed below are T cell receptor beta chains from one sample, sequenced in a study of T cell responses to AZD1222 COVID-19 vaccine. Repertoires were generated with immunoSEQ multiplex PCR, while TCRdb's copy carries only in-frame clones and drops some. Of around 100,000 clones listed, approximately 90% are singletons. The sample consisted of peripheral blood, taken on day 0 of AZD1222 vaccination. The receptors stem from an adult in good health. CDR3s include the opening cysteine and the closing phenylalanine or tryptophan. D genes are given only for firm matches. Only some rows state a clone size, as once, few, many or a class for expanded clones.

D gene | J gene | clone size | V gene | CDR3 DNA | CDR3 protein
TRBD1 | TRBJ1-1 | - | TRBV18 | TGTGCCAGCTCACGTACGACAGGGCGAACTGAAGCTTTCTTT | CASSRTTGRTEAFF
TRBD1 | TRBJ1-1 | - | TRBV4-1 | TGCGCCAGCAGCCAAGGTCCCAGGGGGCCTCTGAACACTGAAGCTTTCTTT | CASSQGPRGPLNTEAFF
- | TRBJ1-4 | few | TRBV28 | TGTGCCAGCAGACAGGGTGGAAGTGACGAAAAACTGTTTTTT | CASRQGGSDEKLFF
- | TRBJ1-1 | - | TRBV2 | TGTGCCAGCAGTGAAGTGTACGGGGTGGGCACTGAAGCTTTCTTT | CASSEVYGVGTEAFF
- | TRBJ2-3 | - | TRBV7-2 | TGTGCCAGCAGCTTAGGAGGCTTGAGAGATACGCAGTATTTT | CASSLGGLRDTQYF
TRBD2 | TRBJ2-2 | - | TRBV5-1 | TGCGCCAGCAGCTTGGCGGCTAGCGGGAATGCCGGGGAGCTGTTTTTT | CASSLAASGNAGELFF
TRBD1 | TRBJ1-1 | few | TRBV9 | TGTGCCAGCAGCGTAGGGTGGGGACAGGGGCATGATGAAGCTTTCTTT | CASSVGWGQGHDEAFF
- | TRBJ1-2 | - | TRBV24-1 | TGTGCCACCGCCCAGGGGTCCTATGGCTACACCTTC | CATAQGSYGYTF
TRBD1 | TRBJ1-5 | - | TRBV10-3 | TGTGCCATCAGTGAGGGACAGGGAGAACAGCCCCAGCATTTT | CAISEGQGEQPQHF
TRBD2 | TRBJ2-7 | - | TRBV13 | TGTGCCAGCAGCGGCCCGACTAGCACCGCCTCCTACGAGCAGTACTTC | CASSGPTSTASYEQYF